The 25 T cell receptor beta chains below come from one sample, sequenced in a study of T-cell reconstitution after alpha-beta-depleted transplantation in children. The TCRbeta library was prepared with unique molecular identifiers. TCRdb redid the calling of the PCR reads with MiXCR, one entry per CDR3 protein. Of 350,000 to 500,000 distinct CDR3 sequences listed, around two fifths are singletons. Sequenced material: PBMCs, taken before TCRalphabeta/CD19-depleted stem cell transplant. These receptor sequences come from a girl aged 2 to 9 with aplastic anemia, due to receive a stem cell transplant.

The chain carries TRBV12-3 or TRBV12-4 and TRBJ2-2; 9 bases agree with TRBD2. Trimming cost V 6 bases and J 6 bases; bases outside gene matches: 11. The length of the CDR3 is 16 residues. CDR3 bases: TGTGCCAGCAGGCTTGGGCGGGGGGGCCGGGCCGGGGAGCTGTTTTTT. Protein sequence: CASRLGRGGRAGELFF.

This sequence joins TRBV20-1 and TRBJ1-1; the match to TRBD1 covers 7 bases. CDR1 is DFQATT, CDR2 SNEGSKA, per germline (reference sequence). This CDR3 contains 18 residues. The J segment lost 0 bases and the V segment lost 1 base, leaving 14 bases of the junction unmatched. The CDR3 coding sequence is TGCAGTGCTAGAGTGGCCGGACAGGTCCTGTCTGTGAACACTGAAGCTTTCTTT. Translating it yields CSARVAGQVLSVNTEAFF.

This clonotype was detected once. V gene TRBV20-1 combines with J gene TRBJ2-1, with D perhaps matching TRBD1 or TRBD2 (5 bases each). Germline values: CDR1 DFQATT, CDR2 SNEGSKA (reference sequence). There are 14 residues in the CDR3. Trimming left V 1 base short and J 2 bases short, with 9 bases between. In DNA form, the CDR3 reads TGCAGTGCTAGAGTCCGGGGCGCCTACAATGAGCAGTTCTTC. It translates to CSARVRGAYNEQFF.

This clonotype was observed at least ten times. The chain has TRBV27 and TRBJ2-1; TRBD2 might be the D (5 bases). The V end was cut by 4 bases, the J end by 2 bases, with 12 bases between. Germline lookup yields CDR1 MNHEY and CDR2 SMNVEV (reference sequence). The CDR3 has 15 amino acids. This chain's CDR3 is CASSYGDGAYNEQFF. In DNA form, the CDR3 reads TGTGCCAGCAGTTACGGAGACGGGGCCTACAATGAGCAGTTCTTC.

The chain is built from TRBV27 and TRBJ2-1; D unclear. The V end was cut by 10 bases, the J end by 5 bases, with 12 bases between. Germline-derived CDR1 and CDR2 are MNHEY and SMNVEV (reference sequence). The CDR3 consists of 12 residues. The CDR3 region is CATGPRHNEQFF. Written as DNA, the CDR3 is TGTGCCACTGGTCCCCGGCACAATGAGCAGTTCTTC.

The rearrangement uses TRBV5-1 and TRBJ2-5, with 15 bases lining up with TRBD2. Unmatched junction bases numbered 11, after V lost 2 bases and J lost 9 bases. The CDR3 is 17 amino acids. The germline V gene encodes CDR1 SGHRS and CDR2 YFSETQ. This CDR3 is CASSFRGLAGGQEAQYF. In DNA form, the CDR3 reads TGCGCCAGCAGCTTTCGGGGACTAGCGGGGGGCCAGGAGGCCCAGTACTTC. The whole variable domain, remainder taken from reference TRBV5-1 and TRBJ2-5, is KAGVTQTPRYLIKTRGQQVTLSCSPISGHRSVSWYQQTPGQGLQFLFEYFSETQRNKGNFPGRFSGRQFSNSRSEMNVSTLELGDSALYLCASSFRGLAGGQEAQYFGPGTRLLVL.

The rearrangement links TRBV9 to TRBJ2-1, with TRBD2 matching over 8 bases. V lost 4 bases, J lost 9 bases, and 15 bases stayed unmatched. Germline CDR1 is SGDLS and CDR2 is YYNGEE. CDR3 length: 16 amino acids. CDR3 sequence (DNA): TGTGCCAGCAGCTCCCCAGCGGGGGCCGGACTCAGTGAGCAGTTCTTC. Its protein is CASSSPAGAGLSEQFF.

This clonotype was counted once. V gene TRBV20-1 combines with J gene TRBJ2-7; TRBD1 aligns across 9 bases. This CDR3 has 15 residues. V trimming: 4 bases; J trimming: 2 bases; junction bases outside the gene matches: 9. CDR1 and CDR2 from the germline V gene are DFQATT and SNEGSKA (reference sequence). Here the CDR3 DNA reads TGCAGTGCTACCTCGGACAGGGGAAGAACCTACGAGCAGTACTTC. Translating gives CSATSDRGRTYEQYF.

CDR3 DNA: TGTGCCAGCAGCTGGAGGCCAGGGGTAGCCTCCTACGAGCAGTACTTC. Protein: CASSWRPGVASYEQYF. This chain connects TRBV5-6 to TRBJ2-7, with D possibly being TRBD1 (6 bases). The CDR3 totals 16 residues. Per germline, CDR1 SGHDT and CDR2 YYEEEE. Between the trimmed V and J ends, which lost 3 bases and 0 bases, there was a span of 16 bases.

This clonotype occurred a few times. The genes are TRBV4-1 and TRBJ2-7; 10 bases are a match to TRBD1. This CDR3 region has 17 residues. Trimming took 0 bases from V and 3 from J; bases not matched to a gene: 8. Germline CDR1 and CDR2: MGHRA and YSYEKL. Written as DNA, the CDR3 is TGCGCCAGCAGCCAAGAAGGAGGACAGGGGGGACTCTACGAGCAGTACTTC. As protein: CASSQEGGQGGLYEQYF.

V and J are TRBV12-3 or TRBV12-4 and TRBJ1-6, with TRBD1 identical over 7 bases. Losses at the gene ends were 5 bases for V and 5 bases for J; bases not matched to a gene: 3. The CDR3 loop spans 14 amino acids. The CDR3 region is CASSGTADNSPLHF. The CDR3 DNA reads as TGTGCCAGCAGTGGGACAGCAGATAATTCACCCCTCCACTTT.

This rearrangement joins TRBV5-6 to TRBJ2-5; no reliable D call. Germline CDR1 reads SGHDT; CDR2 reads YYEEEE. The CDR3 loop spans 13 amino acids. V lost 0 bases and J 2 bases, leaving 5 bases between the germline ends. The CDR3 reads CASSLVQQETQYF. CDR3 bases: TGTGCCAGCAGCTTGGTCCAGCAAGAGACCCAGTACTTC.

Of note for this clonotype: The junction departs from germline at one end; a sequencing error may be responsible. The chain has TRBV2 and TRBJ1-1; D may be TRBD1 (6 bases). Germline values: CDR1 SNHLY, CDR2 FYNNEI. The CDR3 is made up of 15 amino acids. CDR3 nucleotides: TGTGCCAGCAGGGAAGACAGGAGCGGGAACACTGAAGCTTTCTTT. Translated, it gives CASREDRSGNTEAFF.

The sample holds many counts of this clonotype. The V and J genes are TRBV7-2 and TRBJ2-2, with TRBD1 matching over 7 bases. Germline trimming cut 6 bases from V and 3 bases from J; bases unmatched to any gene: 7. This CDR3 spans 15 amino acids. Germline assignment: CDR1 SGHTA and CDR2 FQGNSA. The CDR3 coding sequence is TGTGCCAGCAGGGGACAGCCTCTGGACACCGGGGAGCTGTTTTTT. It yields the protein CASRGQPLDTGELFF.

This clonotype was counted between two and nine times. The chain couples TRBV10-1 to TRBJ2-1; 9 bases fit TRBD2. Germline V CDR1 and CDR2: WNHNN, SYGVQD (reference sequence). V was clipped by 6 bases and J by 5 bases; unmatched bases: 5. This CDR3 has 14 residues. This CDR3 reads CASSLRGGNNEQFF. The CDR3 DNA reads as TGCGCCAGCAGCCTGCGGGGGGGGAACAATGAGCAGTTCTTC.

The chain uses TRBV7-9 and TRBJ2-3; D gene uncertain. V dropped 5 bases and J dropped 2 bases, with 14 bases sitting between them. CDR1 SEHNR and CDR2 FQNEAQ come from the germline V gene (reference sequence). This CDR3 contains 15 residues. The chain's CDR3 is CASSPAWSATDTQYF. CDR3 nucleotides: TGTGCCAGCAGCCCCGCATGGAGTGCCACAGATACGCAGTATTTT. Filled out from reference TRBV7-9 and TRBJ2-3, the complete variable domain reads DTGVSQNPRHKITKRGQNVTFRCDPISEHNRLYWYRQTLGQGPEFLTYFQNEAQLEKSRLLSDRFSAERPKGSFSTLEIQRTEQGDSAMYLCASSPAWSATDTQYFGPGTRLTVL.

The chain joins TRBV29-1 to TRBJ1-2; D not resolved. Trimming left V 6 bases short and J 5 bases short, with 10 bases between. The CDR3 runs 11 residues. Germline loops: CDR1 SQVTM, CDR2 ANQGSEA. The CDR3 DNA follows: TGCAGCGTACCGGGTAGATATGGCTACACCTTC. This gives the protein CSVPGRYGYTF.

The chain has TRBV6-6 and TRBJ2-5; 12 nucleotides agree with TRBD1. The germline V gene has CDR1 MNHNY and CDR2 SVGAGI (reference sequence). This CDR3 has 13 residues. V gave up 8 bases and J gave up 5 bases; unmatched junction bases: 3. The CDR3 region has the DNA TGTGCCAGCGGGGGACAGGGGGCGGAGACCCAGTACTTC. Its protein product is CASGGQGAETQYF.

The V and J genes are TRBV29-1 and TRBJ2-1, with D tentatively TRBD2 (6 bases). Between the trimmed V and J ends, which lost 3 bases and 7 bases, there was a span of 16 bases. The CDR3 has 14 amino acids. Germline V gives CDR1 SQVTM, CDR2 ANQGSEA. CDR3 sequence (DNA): TGCAGCGTTGATCCCCGGGACTCGGTAAATGAGCAGTTCTTC. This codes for CSVDPRDSVNEQFF.

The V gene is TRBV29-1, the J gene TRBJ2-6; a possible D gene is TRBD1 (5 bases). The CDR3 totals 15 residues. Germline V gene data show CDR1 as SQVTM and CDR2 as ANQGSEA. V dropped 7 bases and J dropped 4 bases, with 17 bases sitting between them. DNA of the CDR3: TGCAGCGCCCGGACACCCTTCTTCGGGGCCAACGTCCTGACTTTC. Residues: CSARTPFFGANVLTF.

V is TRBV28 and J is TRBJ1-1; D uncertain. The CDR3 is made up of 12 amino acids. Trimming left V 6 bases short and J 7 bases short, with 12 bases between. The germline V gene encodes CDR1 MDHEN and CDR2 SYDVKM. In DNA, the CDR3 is TGTGCCAGCAGCCGGGGAGGTCTTGAAGCTTTCTTT. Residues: CASSRGGLEAFF.

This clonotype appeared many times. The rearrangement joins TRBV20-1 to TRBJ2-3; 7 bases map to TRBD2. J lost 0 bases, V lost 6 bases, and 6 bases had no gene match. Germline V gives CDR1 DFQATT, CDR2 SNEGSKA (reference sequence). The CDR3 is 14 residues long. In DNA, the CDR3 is TGCAGTGCAACGTATAGCGGGAGCACAGATACGCAGTATTTT. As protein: CSATYSGSTDTQYF.

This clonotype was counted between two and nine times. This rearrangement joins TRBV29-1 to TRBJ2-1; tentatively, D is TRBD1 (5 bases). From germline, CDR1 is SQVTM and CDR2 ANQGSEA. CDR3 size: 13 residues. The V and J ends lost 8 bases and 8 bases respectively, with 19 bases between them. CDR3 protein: CSSIASGADEQFF. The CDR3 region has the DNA TGCAGCTCAATAGCTAGTGGGGCGGATGAGCAGTTCTTC.

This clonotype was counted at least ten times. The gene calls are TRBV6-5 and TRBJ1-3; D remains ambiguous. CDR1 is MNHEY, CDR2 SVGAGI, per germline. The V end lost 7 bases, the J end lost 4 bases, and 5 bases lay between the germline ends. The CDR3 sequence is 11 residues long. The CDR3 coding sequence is TGTGCCAGCACTGACGGAAACACCATATATTTT. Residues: CASTDGNTIYF.

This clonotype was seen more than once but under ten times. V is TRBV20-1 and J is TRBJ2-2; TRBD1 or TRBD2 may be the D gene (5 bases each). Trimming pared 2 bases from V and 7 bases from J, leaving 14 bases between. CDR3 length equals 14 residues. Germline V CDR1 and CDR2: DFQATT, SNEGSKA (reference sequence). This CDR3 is CSARPPGRRGELFF. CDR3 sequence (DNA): TGCAGTGCTAGACCCCCGGGACGCCGCGGGGAGCTGTTTTTT.